A single sample gave rise to the 11 T cell receptor beta chains below, sequenced in a study of cytomegalovirus exposure and HLA in healthy donors. Primers for the PCR totalled 60 Vbeta and 13 Jbeta. Some clones are missing from TCRdb's copy, which holds only in-frame ones; the method was immunoSEQ multiplex PCR. This sample's clone table lists about 200,000 clones. Sequencing input: PBMCs. The receptors were sampled from a girl aged 2-10 years in good health and CMV-seropositive.

The chain carries TRBV28 and TRBJ1-1; a possible D gene is TRBD1 (6 bases). The CDR3 has 15 residues. The germline CDR1 and CDR2 sequences are MDHEN and SYDVKM. V lost 5 bases, J lost 1 base, and 14 bases lay in between. This CDR3 reads CASSPVTGSNTEAFF. The DNA of the CDR3 is TGTGCCAGCAGTCCCGTGACAGGATCGAACACTGAAGCTTTCTTT.

The CDR3 is CASSPMADLPPISYNEQFF. CDR3 in DNA: TGTGCCAGCAGCCCAATGGCGGACTTGCCACCAATCTCCTACAATGAGCAGTTCTTC. The genes are TRBV7-2 and TRBJ2-1; D might be TRBD2 (5 bases). In germline, CDR1 is SGHTA, CDR2 FQGNSA. This CDR3 has 19 amino acids. With 5 bases removed from V and 0 bases from J, the gap between germline ends came to 23 bases.

V gene TRBV28 combines with J gene TRBJ2-7, with TRBD1 identical over 9 bases. CDR1 and CDR2 (germline): MDHEN, SYDVKM. Trimming took 8 bases from V and 2 from J; bases not matched to a gene: 1. This CDR3 has 12 amino acids. In DNA, the CDR3 is TGTGCCAGCGACAGGGGGACCTACGAGCAGTACTTC. As protein: CASDRGTYEQYF.

The chain recombines TRBV10-3 with TRBJ2-1; the D gene is possibly TRBD2 (6 bases). Germline values: CDR1 ENHRY, CDR2 SYGVKD. Trimming cost V 10 bases and J 6 bases, with 19 bases left between them. This CDR3 contains 14 residues. In DNA, the CDR3 is TGTGCCACCCTATCTAGCGCGAGGGGCAATGAGCAGTTCTTC. Translated: CATLSSARGNEQFF.

The chain joins TRBV7-9 to TRBJ2-4, with TRBD1 matching 7 bases. The CDR3 runs to 11 residues. The ends lost 5 bases at V and 13 bases at J; junction bases unmatched: 5. The germline V gene encodes CDR1 SEHNR and CDR2 FQNEAQ (reference sequence). The CDR3 reads CASSQDRPQYF. The CDR3 DNA sequence: TGTGCCAGCAGCCAGGACAGGCCCCAGTACTTC.

The genes are TRBV7-9 and TRBJ1-1; D perhaps matches TRBD1 (5 bases). V was clipped by 5 bases and J by 6 bases, with 22 bases between them. The CDR3 extends over 16 amino acids. From germline, CDR1 is SEHNR and CDR2 FQNEAQ (reference sequence). Written as DNA, the CDR3 is TGTGCCAGCAGCGGACTACCCCGGGGCGAAGATGCTGAAGCTTTCTTT. Translation gives CASSGLPRGEDAEAFF.

The J gene is TRBJ2-2, the V gene TRBV5-1; TRBD1 matches at 9 bases. Germline V lookup: CDR1 SGHRS, CDR2 YFSETQ. The CDR3 totals 15 residues. After removal of 4 bases from V and 7 bases from J, the junction contained 8 bases not matched to a gene. In nucleotides, the CDR3 is TGCGCCAGCAGCCCTGGGACAGGGAACGGCGGGGAGCTGTTTTTT. This gives the protein CASSPGTGNGGELFF.

The chain uses TRBV27 and TRBJ2-3, with TRBD2 as a possible D gene (6 bases). This CDR3 has 13 residues. The ends were cut back, 3 bases at V and 4 bases at J, with 8 bases in the middle. The germline CDR1 and CDR2 sequences are MNHEY and SMNVEV (reference sequence). The DNA of the CDR3 is TGTGCCAGCAGTTTTAGCGGCCCAGATACGCAGTATTTT. Amino acids: CASSFSGPDTQYF.

The chain carries TRBV7-2 and TRBJ2-7; D may be TRBD1 (5 bases). CDR1 is SGHTA and CDR2 is FQGNSA in the germline V gene. The CDR3 consists of 16 residues. V was trimmed by 1 base and J by 0 bases, leaving 13 bases between them. The chain's CDR3 is CASSLGPGSSSYEQYF. The CDR3 coding sequence is TGTGCCAGCAGCTTAGGGCCAGGGTCCAGCTCCTACGAGCAGTACTTC.

The chain recombines TRBV2 with TRBJ2-1; D gene uncertain. V was trimmed by 3 bases and J by 8 bases, leaving 5 bases between them. The CDR3 is made up of 11 amino acids. Per germline, CDR1 SNHLY and CDR2 FYNNEI. CDR3 in amino acids: CASSDEYEQFF. Written as DNA, the CDR3 is TGTGCCAGCAGTGATGAGTATGAGCAGTTCTTC.

This chain connects TRBV5-1 to TRBJ2-1, with 7 bases aligning to TRBD2. With V trimmed by 4 bases and J by 10 bases, 14 bases remained unmatched. Germline lookup yields CDR1 SGHRS and CDR2 YFSETQ. CDR3 length: 15 amino acids. CDR3 sequence reads: CASSIIAGGYLEQFF. CDR3 DNA: TGCGCCAGCAGCATAATAGCGGGTGGCTACTTAGAGCAGTTCTTC.